This T cell receptor (beta chain) was sequenced for a study of blood T cell repertoires in COVID-19. In the original workflow: Researchers report that nucleated cell counts were estimated from reference gene primer amplification. Clones were read by immunoSEQ multiplex PCR, and TCRdb kept only the in-frame ones, dropping some. That table is the source of V, J and clone size, and D and trimming were worked out from the DNA. The data contain tens of thousands of clones, around four fifths of them singletons. This clone was found once. The CDR3 covers 12 residues. The V end was cut by 2 bases, the J end by 5 bases, with 6 bases between. The V gene's germline CDR1 is KGHSH and CDR2 LQKENI.

This TCR came from a man in his forties or fifties with active COVID-19. The source material was peripheral blood. The chain combines TRBV18 with TRBJ2-5, with unresolved D. The CDR3 here is CASSPVRETQYF. CDR3 coding DNA: TGTGCCAGCTCACCAGTTCGGGAGACCCAGTACTTC.